The clone carrying this TCR beta chain showed up just a few times. Assay used: immunoSEQ multiplex PCR; TCRdb lists only in-frame clones, some missing. In the table there are about 150,000 clones, 70% to 90% of which are singletons. The data belong to a study of cytomegalovirus exposure and HLA in healthy donors. Overall study context: The 110 or so validation repertoires, a later analysis reported, used the same platform as the approximately 650 first-cohort repertoires.

Trimming pared 4 bases from V and 8 bases from J, leaving 14 bases between. Germline V lookup: CDR1 LNHDA, CDR2 SQIVND (reference sequence). The CDR3 covers 13 residues. The clonotype originates from a man aged 18-30 years in good health and CMV-seropositive. Sequenced: PBMCs. The V call is TRBV19, the J call TRBJ1-2, with D possibly being TRBD1 (6 bases). The CDR3 sequence is CASSTFRGEGYTF. The DNA for the CDR3 is TGTGCCAGTAGTACCTTCAGGGGAGAAGGCTACACCTTC.